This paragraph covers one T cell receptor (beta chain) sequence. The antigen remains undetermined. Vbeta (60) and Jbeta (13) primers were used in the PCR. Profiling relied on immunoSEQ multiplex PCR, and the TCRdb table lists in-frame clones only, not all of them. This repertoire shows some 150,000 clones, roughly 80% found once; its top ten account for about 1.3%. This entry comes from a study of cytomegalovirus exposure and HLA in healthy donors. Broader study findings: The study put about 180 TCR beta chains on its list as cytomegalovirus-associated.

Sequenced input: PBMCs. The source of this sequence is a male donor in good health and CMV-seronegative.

The CDR3 is CASSIQATYEQYF. CDR3 in DNA: TGTGCCAGTAGTATTCAAGCCACCTACGAGCAGTACTTC. The rearrangement joins TRBV19 to TRBJ2-7; D unresolved. The V gene lost 3 bases and the J gene lost 2 bases, with 8 bases spanning the gap. The CDR3 sequence is 13 residues long. Germline-derived CDR1 and CDR2 are LNHDA and SQIVND (reference sequence).